A selection of T cell receptor beta chains follows, all from one sample in a study of tumor-infiltrating lymphocytes in primary liver carcinoma. TCRdb called the multiplex PCR reads again in MiXCR, with one record for every CDR3 protein. The sample yields 330,000 or so distinct CDR3 sequences, about two thirds seen once. The sequencing sample was made of peripheral blood. Source of these receptors: a middle-aged man with primary liver carcinoma and hepatitis B virus infection. CDR3s include the opening cysteine and the closing phenylalanine or tryptophan. A D gene is named only where the DNA matches it firmly. Where a row states a size, it is once, few, many or the class of an expanded clone; other rows omit it.

D: NA
size: NA
V: TRBV5-6
J: TRBJ2-1
CDR3: CAISLLKGYNEQFF
DNA: TGTGCCATCAGCTTGTTGAAAGGCTACAATGAGCAGTTCTTC

D: NA
size: NA
V: TRBV28
J: TRBJ2-5
CDR3: CASSSPIHPDTVFQETQYF
DNA: TGTGCCAGCAGTTCTCCCATCCATCCGGACACCGTGTTCCAAGAGACCCAGTACTTC

D: NA
size: once
V: TRBV11-2
J: TRBJ2-3
CDR3: CVGSLGRTSRDTDTQYF
DNA: TGTGTCGGCAGCTTAGGAAGGACGTCGAGGGACACAGATACGCAGTATTTT

D: TRBD1
size: once
V: TRBV11-2
J: TRBJ2-3
CDR3: CVCSFEGAIVLSTDTQYF
DNA: TGTGTCTGCAGCTTCGAGGGGGCGATCGTCCTCTCCACAGATACGCAGTATTTT

D: TRBD1
size: few
V: TRBV5-4
J: TRBJ2-5
CDR3: CASSLKQGAETQYF
DNA: TGTGCCAGCAGCTTGAAACAGGGGGCAGAGACCCAGTACTTC

D: NA
size: many
V: TRBV29-1
J: TRBJ2-1
CDR3: CSVEVAIAHNNEQFF
DNA: TGCAGCGTTGAGGTTGCTATAGCGCACAACAATGAGCAGTTCTTC

D: NA
size: NA
V: TRBV11-2
J: TRBJ1-6
CDR3: CASSLKGGYGSYNSPLHF
DNA: TGTGCCAGTAGCCTAAAAGGGGGGTATGGATCCTATAATTCACCCCTCCACTTT

D: NA
size: many
V: TRBV12-3/TRBV12-4
J: TRBJ2-3
CDR3: CASSLWRENTQYF
DNA: TGTGCCAGCAGTTTGTGGAGGGAAAATACGCAGTATTTT

D: TRBD1
size: few
V: TRBV5-6
J: TRBJ2-5
CDR3: CASSWGTGQETQYF
DNA: TGTGCCAGCAGCTGGGGGACAGGGCAAGAGACCCAGTACTTC

D: NA
size: NA
V: TRBV11-2
J: TRBJ2-7
CDR3: CANSRTGDYEQYF
DNA: TGTGCCAACTCTCGGACTGGGGACTACGAGCAGTACTTC

D: NA
size: NA
V: TRBV4-1
J: TRBJ2-7
CDR3: CASSQEARGSYEHYF
DNA: TGCGCCAGCAGCCAAGAGGCCAGGGGTTCCTACGAGCACTACTTC

D: NA
size: once
V: TRBV20-1
J: TRBJ1-4
CDR3: CSASETGINEKLFF
DNA: TGCAGTGCTAGCGAGACAGGAATCAATGAAAAACTGTTTTTT

D: NA
size: NA
V: TRBV7-9
J: TRBJ2-2
CDR3: CASSLLISGPRGTGELFF
DNA: TGTGCCAGCAGCTTATTGATCTCGGGCCCACGAGGCACCGGGGAGCTGTTTTTT

D: TRBD1
size: NA
V: TRBV14
J: TRBJ2-7
CDR3: CASSQGAGGLSYEQYF
DNA: TGTGCCAGCAGCCAAGGCGCAGGGGGTCTATCCTACGAGCAGTACTTC

D: NA
size: many
V: TRBV6-5
J: TRBJ1-3
CDR3: CASSETRFSGNTIYF
DNA: TGTGCCAGCAGTGAGACACGTTTCTCTGGAAACACCATATATTTT

D: NA
size: NA
V: TRBV12-3/TRBV12-4
J: TRBJ2-1
CDR3: CASNLSSHEQFF
DNA: TGTGCTAGCAATTTGAGTAGCCATGAGCAGTTCTTC

D: TRBD1
size: many
V: TRBV10-2
J: TRBJ1-1
CDR3: CASSEFYRGQGLNTEAFF
DNA: TGCGCCAGCAGTGAGTTCTACAGGGGGCAAGGGCTGAACACTGAAGCTTTCTTT

D: NA
size: NA
V: TRBV6-1
J: TRBJ1-5
CDR3: CASSESWRQPQHF
DNA: TGTGCCAGCAGTGAAAGTTGGCGGCAGCCCCAGCATTTT

D: TRBD2
size: few
V: TRBV5-6
J: TRBJ2-7
CDR3: CASSLTGTSGAKQYF
DNA: TGTGCCAGCAGCTTGACCGGGACTAGCGGAGCCAAGCAGTACTTC

D: NA
size: NA
V: TRBV11-2
J: TRBJ2-7
CDR3: CPSSLGLEQYF
DNA: TGTCCCAGCAGCCTCGGCCTGGAGCAGTACTTT

D: NA
size: NA
V: TRBV5-6
J: TRBJ2-3
CDR3: CASSLERVTQYF
DNA: TGTGCCAGCAGCTTGGAACGGGTAACGCAGTATTTT

D: TRBD2
size: NA
V: TRBV18
J: TRBJ2-7
CDR3: CASSPRTSGNYEQYF
DNA: TGTGCCAGCTCACCAAGGACTAGCGGAAACTACGAGCAGTACTTC

D: TRBD2
size: NA
V: TRBV11-2
J: TRBJ2-7
CDR3: CASSLNAGTGGSYEQYF
DNA: TGTGCCAGCAGCCTAAACGCCGGGACTGGCGGGAGCTACGAGCAGTACTTC

D: NA
size: NA
V: TRBV12-3/TRBV12-4
J: TRBJ2-1
CDR3: CASGLSEGRDYNEQFF
DNA: TGTGCCAGTGGTTTAAGTGAGGGACGGGACTACAATGAGCAGTTCTTC

D: NA
size: NA
V: TRBV11-2
J: TRBJ2-1
CDR3: CASSPNYNEQFF
DNA: TGTGCCAGCAGCCCTAACTACAATGAGCAGTTCTTC

D: TRBD1
size: few
V: TRBV11-2
J: TRBJ2-7
CDR3: CASISQGYEQYF
DNA: TGTGCCAGCATCTCACAGGGGTACGAGCAGTACTTC

D: TRBD2
size: NA
V: TRBV6-2/TRBV6-3
J: TRBJ2-7
CDR3: CASSKNPGLARPYEQYF
DNA: TGTGCCAGCAGTAAAAATCCGGGACTAGCGAGACCATACGAGCAGTACTTC

D: NA
size: NA
V: TRBV28
J: TRBJ2-7
CDR3: CASNLLAMGEQYF
DNA: TGTGCCAGCAACCTGTTGGCGATGGGCGAGCAGTACTTC

D: NA
size: NA
V: TRBV6-2/TRBV6-3
J: TRBJ2-1
CDR3: CASSYVVAVNEEFF
DNA: TGTGCCAGCAGTTACGTGGTAGCTGTCAATGAGGAGTTCTTC

D: TRBD2
size: NA
V: TRBV11-2
J: TRBJ2-3
CDR3: CASSPSGERTDTQYF
DNA: TGTGCCAGCAGCCCTAGCGGGGAAAGGACAGATACGCAGTATTTT

D: NA
size: many
V: TRBV6-5
J: TRBJ1-3
CDR3: CASSLTNGNTIYF
DNA: TGTGCCAGCAGTTTAACAAATGGAAACACCATATATTTT

D: NA
size: many
V: TRBV11-2
J: TRBJ1-5
CDR3: CASSQGERDNQPQHF
DNA: TGTGCCAGCAGTCAAGGGGAGAGAGATAATCAGCCCCAGCATTTT

D: NA
size: many
V: TRBV6-2/TRBV6-3
J: TRBJ2-4
CDR3: CASRPGASNIQYF
DNA: TGTGCCAGCAGGCCGGGGGCCTCAAACATTCAGTACTTC

D: TRBD1
size: many
V: TRBV5-4
J: TRBJ1-3
CDR3: CASSYTGDSSGNTIYF
DNA: TGTGCCAGCAGCTACACAGGGGACTCCTCTGGAAACACCATATATTTT

D: TRBD1
size: NA
V: TRBV20-1
J: TRBJ2-5
CDR3: CSAHHPGQGIRTQYF
DNA: TGCAGTGCCCACCACCCGGGACAGGGAATAAGGACCCAGTACTTC

D: TRBD2
size: NA
V: TRBV11-1
J: TRBJ2-1
CDR3: CASSLDSGSGRDEKFF
DNA: TGTGCTAGCAGCTTGGATAGCGGGAGTGGGAGAGATGAGAAGTTCTTC

D: NA
size: once
V: TRBV6-5
J: TRBJ1-5
CDR3: CASSYGQNNQPQHF
DNA: TGTGCCAGCAGTTACGGACAGAACAATCAGCCCCAGCATTTT

D: NA
size: NA
V: TRBV6-1
J: TRBJ1-1
CDR3: CAGSGGSNTEAFF
DNA: TGTGCCGGCTCCGGGGGGTCAAACACTGAAGCTTTCTTT

D: TRBD2
size: NA
V: TRBV6-5
J: TRBJ2-7
CDR3: CASSRGGPYEWYF
DNA: TGTGCCAGCAGCCGGGGGGGGCCCTACGAGTGGTACTTC

D: NA
size: once
V: TRBV28
J: TRBJ2-7
CDR3: CATRSSVYELYF
DNA: TGTGCCACCCGGAGCAGTGTCTACGAGCTGTACTTC

D: NA
size: NA
V: TRBV5-5
J: TRBJ2-2
CDR3: CASSLLAREYGARTGELFF
DNA: TGTGCCAGCAGCTTGCTTGCCAGGGAGTACGGAGCGCGCACCGGGGAGCTGTTTTTT

D: TRBD1
size: NA
V: TRBV11-2
J: TRBJ2-7
CDR3: CARTRQGASYEQYF
DNA: TGTGCCAGGACCCGACAGGGGGCCTCATACGAGCAGTACTTC

D: NA
size: NA
V: TRBV10-3
J: TRBJ2-2
CDR3: CATEGANTGELFF
DNA: TGTGCCACGGAGGGAGCGAACACCGGGGAGCTGTTTTTT

D: TRBD1
size: few
V: TRBV12-3/TRBV12-4
J: TRBJ2-7
CDR3: CASGDRGGYEQYF
DNA: TGTGCCAGCGGCGACAGGGGGGGTTACGAGCAGTACTTC

D: TRBD2
size: NA
V: TRBV11-2
J: TRBJ2-2
CDR3: CASSTGTTTGELSF
DNA: TGTGCCAGCAGCACCGGGACTACCACCGGAGAGCTGTCTTTT

D: TRBD2
size: many
V: TRBV29-1
J: TRBJ2-1
CDR3: CSVGLAGVYEQFF
DNA: TGCAGCGTTGGACTAGCGGGAGTCTATGAGCAGTTCTTC

D: TRBD1
size: NA
V: TRBV10-3
J: TRBJ1-3
CDR3: CAISDSTGAGNTIYF
DNA: TGTGCCATCAGTGACTCAACAGGGGCAGGAAACACCATATATTTC

D: TRBD2
size: few
V: TRBV5-1
J: TRBJ2-2
CDR3: CASSTGTSIAGELFF
DNA: TGCGCCAGCAGCACCGGGACTAGCATTGCCGGGGAGCTGTTTTTT

D: NA
size: many
V: TRBV4-2
J: TRBJ2-7
CDR3: CASSQDRSHGVNEQYF
DNA: TGTGCCAGCAGCCAAGATAGGTCGCACGGGGTCAACGAGCAGTACTTC

D: NA
size: few
V: TRBV28
J: TRBJ1-5
CDR3: CASSSPSVYNQPQHF
DNA: TGTGCCAGCAGTTCCCCCTCAGTGTACAATCAGCCCCAGCATTTT

D: NA
size: NA
V: TRBV11-2
J: TRBJ2-1
CDR3: CVSSPGNSYNEQFF
DNA: TGTGTCAGTAGCCCCGGGAACTCCTACAATGAGCAGTTCTTC

D: NA
size: few
V: TRBV4-1
J: TRBJ1-2
CDR3: CASSQGAYYGYTF
DNA: TGCGCCAGCAGCCAGGGGGCCTACTATGGCTACACCTTC

D: NA
size: NA
V: TRBV11-2
J: TRBJ2-2
CDR3: CASTLTSGELFF
DNA: TGTGCCAGCACCTTGACTAGTGGGGAGCTGTTTTTT

D: NA
size: many
V: TRBV14
J: TRBJ2-3
CDR3: CASSLRGAVRRTDTQYF
DNA: TGTGCCAGCAGCCTCAGGGGGGCGGTCCGAAGGACAGATACGCAGTATTTT